Described below is a single T cell receptor (beta chain) sequence and its context. Its antigen is not known. The junction had 6 bases not matched to a gene; V was cut back by 4 bases and J by 5 bases. The CDR3 covers 15 residues. Looked up from germline, CDR1 is KGHDR and CDR2 is SFDVKD. Doses given second, at about 4 or about 12 weeks, were pooled. This sample stems from a study of T cell responses to AZD1222 COVID-19 vaccine. The repertoire was sequenced with immunoSEQ multiplex PCR; TCRdb's copy has only in-frame clones and lacks some. Found here are 80,000 to 100,000 clones, about 86% of them singletons; the top ten hold around 5.9%. The study, taken as a whole, reports: Donors in the cohort were predominantly white British and more often female, and clonal diversity was possibly underestimated. Spike-specific TCR depth and breadth grew after two AZD1222 doses.

This clonotype originated in an adult who received the AZD1222 COVID-19 vaccine. This specimen consisted of peripheral blood, obtained 28 days after the second AZD1222 dose. The genes are TRBV24-1 and TRBJ2-5; 10 positions agree with TRBD1. Written as DNA, the CDR3 is TGTGCCACCAGTGAGGGGACAGGGGCGTGGGAGACCCAGTACTTC. The encoded protein is CATSEGTGAWETQYF.